These 4 T cell receptor beta chains originate from one sample sequenced in a study of T cells after yellow fever vaccination. MiXCR, run by TCRdb on the 5' RACE reads, gives a single entry per CDR3 protein. The table records 310,000 or so distinct CDR3 sequences, around 7.3% of them present only once. Sequencing was performed on PBMCs, taken about 49 days after the first yellow fever vaccination. The receptor source for this set is a man younger than 35 who received the YFV17D yellow fever vaccine.

CDR3 nucleotides: TGTGCCAGCAGCTCAGGGATCTCTGGGGCCAACGTCCTGACTTTC. This translates into CASSSGISGANVLTF. This chain links TRBV7-2 with TRBJ2-6; maybe TRBD1 (5 bases). The CDR3 has 15 amino acids. V lost 4 bases to trimming and J lost 0 bases, with 7 bases between them. Germline values: CDR1 SGHTA, CDR2 FQGNSA.

This clonotype has a count of ten or more. The chain combines TRBV12-3 or TRBV12-4 with TRBJ1-2, with TRBD1 as a possible D gene (6 bases). Trimming removed 5 bases at V and 3 bases at J, with 7 bases between. The CDR3 extends over 12 amino acids. CDR3 DNA: TGTGCCAGCAGTAGGGGGGACTATGGCTACACCTTC. Translated, it gives CASSRGDYGYTF.

V and J are TRBV20-1 and TRBJ2-3, with D unclear. The CDR3 is 11 residues long. The germline V gene has CDR1 DFQATT and CDR2 SNEGSKA (reference sequence). CDR3 protein: CSPLILDTQYF. The CDR3 DNA sequence: TGCAGCCCGCTGATCCTAGATACGCAGTATTTT.

V usage is TRBV7-3 and J usage is TRBJ1-1; D gene uncertain. This CDR3 contains 13 residues. V dropped 2 bases and J dropped 0 bases, with 4 bases sitting between them. CDR1 is SGHTA and CDR2 is FQGTGA in the germline V gene. The DNA for the CDR3 is TGTGCCAGCAGCTTATACATGAACACTGAAGCTTTCTTT. Its translation: CASSLYMNTEAFF.